The clone carrying this TCR beta chain was observed a single time. This same CDR3 is encoded by further DNA sequences in the sample. Expressed TCRB transcripts were sequenced because the entire RNA isolate underwent reverse transcription. Generated by immunoSEQ multiplex PCR, the TCRdb table keeps only in-frame clones and is missing some. The sample lists under 800,000 clones; around 16% were seen once. This entry belongs to a study of beta chain features in type 1 diabetes. Study-level background: Roughly 98 million sorted cells were examined across all samples.

From germline, CDR1 is GTSNPN and CDR2 SVGIG (reference sequence). The CDR3 covers 11 residues. Deletions cut 4 bases from V and 0 bases from J, with 3 bases between. The authors sorted CD4+ naive, central memory, regulatory and stem cell-like memory cells via CD45RO/CCR7/CD25/CD127/CD95/CD27. The receptor was derived from a man aged 18 to 30 in good health. The rearrangement uses TRBV30 and TRBJ1-2; D unclear. The material sequenced was naive CD4+ T cells from blood. CDR3 nucleotide sequence: TGTGCCTGGAAAGCTAACTATGGCTACACCTTC. Protein: CAWKANYGYTF.